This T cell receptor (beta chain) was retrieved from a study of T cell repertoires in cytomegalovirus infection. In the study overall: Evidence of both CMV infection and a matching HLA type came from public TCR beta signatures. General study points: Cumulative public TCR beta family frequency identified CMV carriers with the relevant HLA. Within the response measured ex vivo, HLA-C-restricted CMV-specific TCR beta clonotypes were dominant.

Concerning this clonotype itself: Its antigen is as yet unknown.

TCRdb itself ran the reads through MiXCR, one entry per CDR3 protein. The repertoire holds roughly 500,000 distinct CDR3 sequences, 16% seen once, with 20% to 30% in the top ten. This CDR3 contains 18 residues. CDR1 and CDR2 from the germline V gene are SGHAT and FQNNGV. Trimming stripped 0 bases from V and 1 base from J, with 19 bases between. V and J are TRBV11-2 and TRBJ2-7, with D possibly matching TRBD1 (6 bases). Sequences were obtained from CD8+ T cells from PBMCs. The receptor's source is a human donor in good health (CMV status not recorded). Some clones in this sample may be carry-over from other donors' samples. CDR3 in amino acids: CASSLDSIRAGASYEQYF. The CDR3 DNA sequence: TGTGCCAGCAGCTTAGATAGTATTCGGGCAGGGGCTTCCTACGAGCAGTACTTC.